A single sample is the source of the 22 T cell receptor beta chains below, sequenced in a study of T cell changes during pregnancy in multiple sclerosis. Here immunoSEQ multiplex PCR was the method, and the copy in TCRdb shows in-frame clones only, minus some. This table has under 40,000 clones, roughly 93% appearing once. The specimen was peripheral blood, collected in the second trimester of pregnancy. Source of these receptors: a female donor in good health, enrolled as a control in a pregnancy study.

V and J are TRBV5-5 and TRBJ1-1; D possibly corresponds to TRBD1 (5 bases). With 5 bases removed from V and 1 base from J, the gap between germline ends came to 12 bases. Germline lookup yields CDR1 SGHKS and CDR2 YYEKEE (reference sequence). The CDR3 runs to 14 residues. CDR3 sequence (DNA): TGTGCCAGCAGTAAACAGGTGTCGAACACTGAAGCTTTCTTT. Protein sequence: CASSKQVSNTEAFF.

This clone has a handful of counts. The chain's CDR3 is CASSAQGPEAFF. CDR3 DNA sequence: TGTGCCAGCAGTGCGCAGGGTCCTGAAGCTTTCTTT. The genes are TRBV25-1 and TRBJ1-1; weak D call: TRBD1 (5 bases). V lost 4 bases and J 6 bases, leaving 9 bases between the germline ends. Germline loops: CDR1 MGHDK, CDR2 SYGVNS. The CDR3 loop spans 12 amino acids. Full variable domain (remainder filled in from reference TRBV25-1 and TRBJ1-1): EADIYQTPRYLVIGTGKKITLECSQTMGHDKMYWYQQDPGMELHLIHYSYGVNSTEKGDLSSESTVSRIRTEHFPLTLESARPSHTSQYLCASSAQGPEAFFGQGTRLTVV.

The rearrangement links TRBV7-3 to TRBJ2-2, with 11 positions matching TRBD2. The CDR3 length is 15 residues. The J segment lost 6 bases and the V segment lost 5 bases, leaving 5 bases of the junction unmatched. Germline values: CDR1 SGHTA, CDR2 FQGTGA. This CDR3 is CASSSSGGVAGELFF. CDR3 DNA: TGTGCCAGCAGCAGTAGCGGGGGGGTGGCCGGGGAGCTGTTTTTT.

This chain links TRBV18 with TRBJ2-1; 8 bases map to TRBD2. Germline V gene sequence: CDR1 KGHSH, CDR2 LQKENI. This CDR3 has 15 residues. V was pared by 5 bases and J by 3 bases, with 6 bases of the junction left unmatched. DNA for the CDR3: TGTGCCAGCTCAACTAACGGGGGGGGCTACAATGAGCAGTTCTTC. Translated: CASSTNGGGYNEQFF.

The chain combines TRBV11-2 with TRBJ2-7; 7 nucleotides agree with TRBD1. The ends lost 6 bases at V and 4 bases at J; junction bases unmatched: 6. This CDR3 spans 13 amino acids. CDR1 and CDR2 from the germline V gene are SGHAT and FQNNGV. The CDR3 region is CASRNLQGYEQYF. CDR3 coding DNA: TGTGCCAGCAGGAATCTACAGGGGTACGAGCAGTACTTC.

This clone was found once. The CDR3: CASSFNLRDREDQPQHF. The CDR3 bases are TGTGCCAGCAGTTTTAATCTCCGGGACAGGGAGGATCAGCCCCAGCATTTT. V gene TRBV28 combines with J gene TRBJ1-5; TRBD1 matches 9 bases. The junction had 11 bases not matched to a gene; V was cut back by 3 bases and J by 5 bases. The CDR3 is 17 residues long. CDR1 is MDHEN, CDR2 SYDVKM, per germline. The full variable domain, in which reference TRBV28 and TRBJ1-5 provide the parts outside the CDR3, is DVKVTQSSRYLVKRTGEKVFLECVQDMDHENMFWYRQDPGLGLRLIYFSYDVKMKEKGDIPEGYSVSREKKERFSLILESASTNQTSMYLCASSFNLRDREDQPQHFGDGTRLSIL.

The chain carries TRBV29-1 and TRBJ1-2; TRBD1 might be the D (5 bases). Germline-derived CDR1 and CDR2 are SQVTM and ANQGSEA. The V end lost 6 bases, the J end lost 2 bases, and 10 bases lay between the germline ends. The CDR3 contains 12 residues. The CDR3 loop is CSVSTANYGYTF. The DNA of the CDR3 is TGCAGCGTATCGACAGCAAACTATGGCTACACCTTC.

V gene TRBV7-8 combines with J gene TRBJ2-7; D perhaps matches TRBD1 (5 bases). CDR1 is SGHVS, CDR2 FQNEAQ, per germline. The V end lost 7 bases, the J end lost 2 bases, and 12 bases lay between the germline ends. This CDR3 contains 13 residues. CDR3 coding DNA: TGTGCCAGCACCCCGACAGTCCCCTACGAGCAGTACTTC. Its translation: CASTPTVPYEQYF. The full variable domain, completed using reference TRBV7-8 and TRBJ2-7, is GAGVSQSPRYKVAKRGQDVALRCDPISGHVSLFWYQQALGQGPEFLTYFQNEAQLDKSGLPSDRFFAERPEGSVSTLKIQRTQQEDSAVYLCASTPTVPYEQYFGPGTRLTVT.

This clone was seen a single time. The rearrangement links TRBV7-3 to TRBJ2-7; tentatively, D is TRBD2 (7 bases). Trimming removed 1 base from V and 2 bases from J, with 12 bases in between. Per germline, CDR1 SGHTA and CDR2 FQGTGA. CDR3 length equals 15 residues. The CDR3 DNA reads TGTGCCAGCAGCTTAAGGGGGGGGCGCACCTACGAGCAGTACTTC. Its protein product is CASSLRGGRTYEQYF. The full variable domain, with the rest looked up from reference TRBV7-3 and TRBJ2-7, is GAGVSQTPSNKVTEKGKYVELRCDPISGHTALYWYRQSLGQGPEFLIYFQGTGAADDSGLPNDRFFAVRPEGSVSTLKIQRTERGDSAVYLCASSLRGGRTYEQYFGPGTRLTVT.

The DNA of the CDR3 is TGTGCCAGCAGCCGACAGGATGAGCAGTTCTTC. This translates into CASSRQDEQFF. This chain connects TRBV6-5 to TRBJ2-1, with D possibly being TRBD1 (6 bases). Trimming pared 6 bases from V and 8 bases from J, leaving 8 bases between. The CDR3 sequence is 11 residues long. Germline V CDR1 and CDR2: MNHEY, SVGAGI.

The J gene is TRBJ2-5, the V gene TRBV5-4, with 9 bases aligning to TRBD2. Looked up from germline, CDR1 is SGHNT and CDR2 is YYREEE (reference sequence). This CDR3 is 15 amino acids long. The trim removed 5 bases at V and 4 bases at J, leaving 9 bases unmatched. The CDR3 region is CASSSQRGDTETQYF. The CDR3 DNA follows: TGTGCCAGCAGTTCTCAGCGGGGGGACACAGAGACCCAGTACTTC.

The chain couples TRBV19 to TRBJ2-2; TRBD1 matches at 9 bases. The ends lost 4 bases at V and 10 bases at J; junction bases unmatched: 10. CDR1 and CDR2 (germline): LNHDA, SQIVND (reference sequence). The CDR3 spans 15 residues. CDR3: CASSTGDRVSEELFF. The CDR3 region has the DNA TGTGCCAGTAGTACCGGGGACAGGGTATCCGAGGAGCTGTTTTTT.

The CDR3: CASSSTGQGASGELFF. Written as DNA, the CDR3 is TGTGCCAGCAGCTCAACCGGACAGGGGGCCTCCGGGGAGCTGTTTTTT. The chain couples TRBV7-6 to TRBJ2-2; 11 bases match TRBD1. J lost 6 bases, V lost 4 bases, and 7 bases had no gene match. Germline CDR1 and CDR2: SGHVS and FNYEAQ. The CDR3 is 16 residues long.

This chain links TRBV7-2 with TRBJ2-1; possibly TRBD2 for D (5 bases). CDR1 and CDR2 from the germline V gene are SGHTA and FQGNSA. This CDR3 is 12 amino acids long. With 5 bases removed from V and 15 bases from J, the gap between germline ends came to 17 bases. For the CDR3, the DNA is TGTGCCAGCAGCGTCGACGCGGGCAGACCGTTCTTC. Protein sequence: CASSVDAGRPFF.

CDR3 sequence: CASSRRTGKETQYF. DNA of the CDR3: TGTGCCAGCAGCAGGAGGACTGGGAAAGAGACCCAGTACTTC. This chain links TRBV13 with TRBJ2-5; the D gene is possibly TRBD2 (5 bases). CDR3 size: 14 residues. Germline CDR1 reads PRHDT; CDR2 reads FYEKMQ (reference sequence). Trimming stripped 5 bases from V and 3 bases from J, with 13 bases between.

This chain links TRBV9 with TRBJ2-5, with 13 bases that match TRBD2. The V segment lost 4 bases and the J segment 4 bases; nucleotides outside the gene matches: 7. Germline values: CDR1 SGDLS, CDR2 YYNGEE. This CDR3 is built from 16 residues. Written as DNA, the CDR3 is TGTGCCAGCAGCTACGGACTAGCGGGGGCGGGAGAGACCCAGTACTTC. This codes for CASSYGLAGAGETQYF.

The rearrangement uses TRBV18 and TRBJ2-1, with a tentative D call TRBD2 (7 bases). The length of the CDR3 is 16 residues. The V end lost 3 bases, the J end lost 6 bases, and 18 bases lay between the germline ends. The V gene's germline CDR1 is KGHSH and CDR2 LQKENI. The chain's CDR3 is CASSPLGGGAGNEQFF. DNA of the CDR3: TGTGCCAGCTCACCCCTGGGCGGGGGCGCGGGCAATGAGCAGTTCTTC.

This chain uses TRBV9 with TRBJ2-1, with 7 positions matching TRBD1. V lost 0 bases to trimming and J lost 3 bases; unmatched junction nucleotides: 9. Germline lookup yields CDR1 SGDLS and CDR2 YYNGEE. The CDR3 loop spans 17 amino acids. The DNA of the CDR3 is TGTGCCAGCAGCGTAGGTCATGCAGGGGGATTCTACAATGAGCAGTTCTTC. Translated, it gives CASSVGHAGGFYNEQFF. The full variable domain, rest sourced from reference TRBV9 and TRBJ2-1, is DSGVTQTPKHLITATGQRVTLRCSPRSGDLSVYWYQQSLDQGLQFLIQYYNGEERAKGNILERFSAQQFPDLHSELNLSSLELGDSALYFCASSVGHAGGFYNEQFFGPGTRLTVL.

V gene TRBV11-2 combines with J gene TRBJ2-7; weak D call: TRBD2 (6 bases). Looked up from germline, CDR1 is SGHAT and CDR2 is FQNNGV. V dropped 3 bases and J dropped 9 bases, with 21 bases sitting between them. CDR3 length equals 15 residues. The CDR3 DNA reads TGTGCCAGCAGCTTTCGAAAGGGGAACAAAGCGGGGCAGTACTTC. Amino acids: CASSFRKGNKAGQYF.

The rearrangement links TRBV27 to TRBJ1-1; possibly TRBD1 for D (6 bases). The V and J ends lost 6 bases and 7 bases respectively, with 18 bases between them. The germline V gene encodes CDR1 MNHEY and CDR2 SMNVEV (reference sequence). This CDR3 has 14 amino acids. CDR3 sequence (DNA): TGTGCCAGCAGCCCCTGGGGGGGGCGCGATGAAGCTTTCTTT. Translating it yields CASSPWGGRDEAFF.

This sequence joins TRBV18 and TRBJ1-5, with 9 bases that match TRBD1. CDR3 length equals 14 residues. The trim removed 8 bases at V and 2 bases at J, leaving 4 bases unmatched. Germline assignment: CDR1 KGHSH and CDR2 LQKENI. The CDR3 loop is CASAGQGGNQPQHF. CDR3 in DNA: TGTGCCAGCGCGGGACAGGGAGGCAATCAGCCCCAGCATTTT.

The chain has TRBV5-1 and TRBJ2-7, with 12 bases lining up with TRBD2. CDR1 is SGHRS, CDR2 YFSETQ, per germline. CDR3 length equals 15 residues. Losses at the gene ends were 3 bases for V and 3 bases for J; bases not matched to a gene: 4. This CDR3 reads CASSSQLAGGYEQYF. CDR3 coding DNA: TGCGCCAGCAGCTCTCAACTAGCGGGGGGCTACGAGCAGTACTTC. Filled out from reference TRBV5-1 and TRBJ2-7, the complete variable domain reads KAGVTQTPRYLIKTRGQQVTLSCSPISGHRSVSWYQQTPGQGLQFLFEYFSETQRNKGNFPGRFSGRQFSNSRSEMNVSTLELGDSALYLCASSSQLAGGYEQYFGPGTRLTVT.